One sample yielded the 5 T cell receptor beta chains listed below, sequenced in a study of OX40 agonist ivuxolimab in advanced cancers. The library was built by means of the immunoSEQ multiplex PCR assay. TCRdb's version of the immuneACCESS table is confined to in-frame rearrangements and falls short of the full clone set. An unresolved V gene accounts for under half of the shortfall where checked; the remainder is of unknown origin. Counted in this sample were roughly 70,000 clones; around 90% of them appeared once. About 0.33% of the sample rests with the top ten. This specimen consisted of CD4+ or CD8+ T cells sorted from blood, obtained in a trial of the OX40 agonist ivuxolimab. The receptors shown here come from an adult with an advanced solid tumor such as melanoma, head and neck, liver or kidney cancer.

The rearrangement uses TRBV6-5 and TRBJ1-3; 7 nucleotides agree with TRBD1. V dropped 2 bases and J dropped 3; count of bases not matched to a gene: 7. The CDR3 totals 16 residues. The germline V gene encodes CDR1 MNHEY and CDR2 SVGAGI. DNA for the CDR3: TGTGCCAGCAGTTACAATTCCCAGGGGGTTGGAAACACCATATATTTT. Translated, it gives CASSYNSQGVGNTIYF.

In its sample, this clone was seen once. This chain connects TRBV28 to TRBJ2-4; D gene uncertain. This CDR3 region has 18 residues. Trimming removed 1 base from V and 0 bases from J, with 16 bases in between. Germline CDR1 reads MDHEN; CDR2 reads SYDVKM. In DNA form, the CDR3 reads TGTGCCAGCAGTTTATTTCCGCGACATGGGCTAGCCAAAAACATTCAGTACTTC. It specifies CASSLFPRHGLAKNIQYF.

The chain links TRBV7-2 to TRBJ2-1; TRBD2 agrees at 8 bases. Germline lookup yields CDR1 SGHTA and CDR2 FQGNSA. The trim removed 1 base at V and 5 bases at J, leaving 4 bases unmatched. This CDR3 contains 15 residues. The DNA of the CDR3 is TGTGCCAGCAGCTTAGTTGCGGGAGGTAACAATGAGCAGTTCTTC. This sequence encodes CASSLVAGGNNEQFF.

The sample holds one count of this clone. The CDR3: CASSLGREGETQYF. CDR3 bases: TGTGCCAGCAGCTTAGGTCGGGAGGGGGAGACCCAGTACTTC. The chain recombines TRBV7-9 with TRBJ2-5, with 8 bases aligning to TRBD2. CDR3 size: 14 residues. Per germline, CDR1 SEHNR and CDR2 FQNEAQ (reference sequence). The V segment lost 1 base and the J segment 5 bases; nucleotides outside the gene matches: 3.

This clone showed up just once. The chain is built from TRBV6-1 and TRBJ1-5; the D is unclear. The germline gives CDR1 MNHNS, CDR2 SASEGT. Trimming removed 4 bases from V and 5 bases from J, with 9 bases in between. The CDR3 length is 13 residues. The DNA for the CDR3 is TGTGCCAGCAGTGTTTACAGAGATCAGCCCCAGCATTTT. Its protein product is CASSVYRDQPQHF.